This TCR beta chain was sequenced in a study of cytomegalovirus exposure and HLA in healthy donors. General study results and limits: Both high specificity and high sensitivity reportedly marked the classifier's diagnosis of cytomegalovirus status. An analysis was carried out at a later point. It showed that HLA-associated TCR beta chains were more clonally expanded than equally common non-associated chains. Indistinguishability led to the exclusion of some V segments, TRBV6-2 and TRBV6-3 included. Most TCR beta V segments were productive about 87% or about 30% of the time in an earlier analysis.

Germline assignment: CDR1 LGHNA and CDR2 YSLEER. With 6 bases removed from V and 6 bases from J, the gap between germline ends came to 11 bases. CDR3 length: 12 residues. The study ran its PCR with 60 Vbeta and 13 Jbeta primers. This table comes from immunoSEQ multiplex PCR, and its TCRdb copy is limited to in-frame clones, with some not included. The table has around 210,000 clones, roughly 80% seen once. With regard to this clone: Antigen: not known.

This chain uses TRBV4-3 with TRBJ1-1, with D possibly TRBD1 on 6 matching bases. Sequenced: PBMCs. This clonotype originated in a male donor in good health and CMV-seropositive. The CDR3 loop is CASSTGTSEAFF. The DNA for the CDR3 is TGCGCCAGCAGTACAGGGACGTCTGAAGCTTTCTTT.